This entry concerns a single T cell receptor beta chain. The data belong to a study of blood T cell repertoires in COVID-19. Germline CDR1 is SGHAT and CDR2 is FQNNGV. V was shortened by 1 base and J by 2 bases, with 14 bases between the two germline ends. The CDR3 totals 16 residues. The repertoire was sequenced with immunoSEQ multiplex PCR; TCRdb's copy has only in-frame clones and lacks some. The sample includes fewer than 450,000 clones, 88% of them seen just once. This chain links TRBV11-2 with TRBJ1-1, with no clear D. This receptor was taken from a woman between 45 and 60 years old with COVID-19, enrolled during active disease. The sequenced material came from peripheral blood. The CDR3 region is CASSLGRGWENTEAFF. DNA for the CDR3: TGTGCCAGCAGCTTAGGAAGAGGGTGGGAAAACACTGAAGCTTTCTTT.